This T cell receptor (beta chain) was sequenced in a study of somatic mutations in cytotoxic T cells in rheumatoid arthritis. Overall study: Each patient's diagnosis was followed right away by a blood draw (approximately 33 ml EDTA), before any treatment. Flow cytometric sorting isolated some V beta antibody-stained T-cell populations at nearly 100% purity, and among them were V beta1+ cells that underwent TCRB sequencing.

This clone was found a few times. What it binds is not known. Whole-study findings and limits: Among roughly 71 patients, about 8 showed a largest CD8+ clone that surpassed 20% of CD8+ cells.

The CD4+ and CD8+ fractions came from positive magnetic bead selection and were purity-checked by flow cytometry. Sequenced by immunoSEQ multiplex PCR; TCRdb stores in-frame clones only, minus some. The repertoire consists of about 4,700 clones, with about three quarters occurring once and the leading ten covering roughly two fifths. V gave up 3 bases and J gave up 6 bases, with 15 bases separating them. There are 15 residues in the CDR3. The germline V gene has CDR1 MGHRA and CDR2 YSYEKL. Sequenced input: CD8+ T cells sorted from blood. This TCR was sampled from a man aged 65 to 85 with rheumatoid arthritis. V gene TRBV4-1 combines with J gene TRBJ1-5; D perhaps matches TRBD1 (5 bases). CDR3 DNA sequence: TGCGCCAGCAGCCAGAGACAGTCGGAAAGTCAGCCCCAGCATTTT. This sequence encodes CASSQRQSESQPQHF.